Shown below are 32 T cell receptor beta chains from a single sample sequenced in a study of blood T cell repertoires in COVID-19. TCRdb's copy holds only in-frame clones and misses some; the assay was immunoSEQ multiplex PCR. This table has hundreds of thousands of clones, around four fifths appearing once. The sample comprised PBMCs or T cells enriched from blood (not recorded which). The origin of the receptors is a man aged 25 to 40 with acute COVID-19.

This sequence joins TRBV15 and TRBJ2-3, with 9 positions matching TRBD2. CDR1 is LNHNV and CDR2 is YYDKDF in the germline V gene (reference sequence). Trimming removed 8 bases from V and 2 bases from J; junction bases left unmatched: 11. This CDR3 spans 16 amino acids. CDR3 nucleotide sequence: TGTGCCACCCGGAGCGGGGGGCGCTCGGACACAGATACGCAGTATTTT. Translated, it gives CATRSGGRSDTDTQYF.

The chain is built from TRBV11-3 and TRBJ2-3; TRBD2 is a possible D gene (6 bases). With 4 bases removed from V and 2 bases from J, the gap between germline ends came to 16 bases. Germline CDR1 is SGHNT and CDR2 is YENEEA. CDR3 length: 16 amino acids. The DNA of the CDR3 is TGTGCCAGCAGCTCTCGCGGGGATTCAGTCACAGATACGCAGTATTTT. It encodes CASSSRGDSVTDTQYF.

The chain uses TRBV6-5 and TRBJ2-1; D is unresolved. There are 13 residues in the CDR3. Trimming removed 4 bases from V and 4 bases from J, with 8 bases in between. The germline gives CDR1 MNHEY, CDR2 SVGAGI. CDR3: CASSFADYNEQFF. For the CDR3, the DNA is TGTGCCAGCAGTTTCGCAGATTACAATGAGCAGTTCTTC.

The chain combines TRBV11-2 with TRBJ2-4; 11 bases match TRBD1. Germline CDR1 reads SGHAT; CDR2 reads FQNNGV. This CDR3 region has 16 residues. J gave up 6 bases and V 1 base, and 5 bases lay outside the gene matches. The CDR3 region is CASSLGTGTGGNIQYF. The CDR3 DNA follows: TGTGCCAGCAGCTTAGGAACCGGGACAGGGGGAAACATTCAGTACTTC. The full variable domain, with the rest looked up from reference TRBV11-2 and TRBJ2-4, is EAGVAQSPRYKIIEKRQSVAFWCNPISGHATLYWYQQILGQGPKLLIQFQNNGVVDDSQLPKDRFSAERLKGVDSTLKIQPAKLEDSAVYLCASSLGTGTGGNIQYFGAGTRLSVL.

The rearrangement links TRBV5-4 to TRBJ2-5; D is possibly TRBD2 (6 bases). V was trimmed by 4 bases and J by 1 base, leaving 8 bases between them. Germline values: CDR1 SGHNT, CDR2 YYREEE (reference sequence). The CDR3 is made up of 13 amino acids. CDR3 in amino acids: CASSRDSQETQYF. In DNA form, the CDR3 reads TGTGCCAGCAGCCGGGACTCCCAAGAGACCCAGTACTTC.

This chain joins TRBV7-9 and TRBJ1-4; no reliable D call. The CDR3 runs 14 residues. V lost 3 bases and J lost 7, with 12 bases in between. Per germline, CDR1 SEHNR and CDR2 FQNEAQ (reference sequence). The CDR3 DNA is TGTGCCAGCAGCTTTTTGCCGGCGGGTGAAAAACTGTTTTTT. Its translation is CASSFLPAGEKLFF. Supplemented by reference TRBV7-9 and TRBJ1-4, the full variable domain reads DTGVSQNPRHKITKRGQNVTFRCDPISEHNRLYWYRQTLGQGPEFLTYFQNEAQLEKSRLLSDRFSAERPKGSFSTLEIQRTEQGDSAMYLCASSFLPAGEKLFFGSGTQLSVL.

The chain carries TRBV3-1 (or the pseudogene TRBV3-2) and TRBJ1-2; 10 bases line up with TRBD1. The V and J ends lost 4 bases and 10 bases, in that order; junction bases with no gene match: 6. Germline V gives CDR1 LGHDT, CDR2 YNNKEL (reference sequence). The CDR3 consists of 13 residues. CDR3 nucleotides: TGTGCCAGCAGCCGGGACAGGGGATTGGACTACACCTTC. Its translation is CASSRDRGLDYTF.

In the case of this clone: Its ends do not fully match the called genes, so a read error is possible. This chain connects TRBV5-1 to TRBJ1-6; 9 bases map to TRBD1. The CDR3 is made up of 14 amino acids. Per the germline V gene, CDR1 is SGHRS and CDR2 is YFSETQ. The CDR3 DNA is TGTGCCAGCAATGGGGGACAGGGTGGATCACCCCTCCACTTT. Protein product: CASNGGQGGSPLHF.

The chain is built from TRBV19 and TRBJ1-1, with D unclear. The V gene lost 4 bases and the J gene lost 5 bases, with 23 bases spanning the gap. Germline values: CDR1 LNHDA, CDR2 SQIVND (reference sequence). CDR3 size: 17 residues. The CDR3 bases are TGTGCCAGTAGTACCCACCCTACTGTCCCAACCAAGACTGAAGCTTTCTTT. This gives the protein CASSTHPTVPTKTEAFF.

The V call is TRBV13, the J call TRBJ1-6; 10 nucleotides line up with TRBD1. V lost 1 base, J lost 8 bases, and 2 bases stayed unmatched. From germline, CDR1 is PRHDT and CDR2 FYEKMQ (reference sequence). The CDR3 contains 15 residues. The CDR3, as DNA: TGTGCCAGCAGCTTAGCCGGGACAGGGGATTCACCCCTCCACTTT. Amino acid sequence: CASSLAGTGDSPLHF.

This sequence joins TRBV27 and TRBJ2-3, with D possibly matching TRBD2 (7 bases). This CDR3 spans 15 amino acids. Germline CDR1 reads MNHEY; CDR2 reads SMNVEV (reference sequence). Trimming removed 7 bases at V and 4 bases at J, with 18 bases between. The CDR3 loop is CASISRGAIADTQYF. The CDR3 DNA is TGTGCCAGCATCAGTCGGGGGGCCATAGCAGATACGCAGTATTTT.

The V and J genes are TRBV11-2 and TRBJ2-1; 8 bases line up with TRBD2. With 2 bases clipped from V and 9 bases from J, the junction kept 6 bases outside the gene matches. The CDR3 length is 14 residues. Per germline, CDR1 SGHAT and CDR2 FQNNGV. The CDR3 reads CASSLSGSTIEQFF. The DNA of the CDR3 is TGTGCCAGCAGCTTAAGCGGGAGTACGATTGAGCAGTTCTTC.

The chain links TRBV27 to TRBJ2-1; 11 bases are a match to TRBD2. The CDR3 runs 16 residues. Trimming removed 4 bases from V and 7 bases from J; junction bases left unmatched: 9. CDR1 and CDR2 from the germline V gene are MNHEY and SMNVEV (reference sequence). For the CDR3, the DNA is TGTGCCAGCAGTTGGGGTGTAGCGGGAGGGTGGAATGAGCAGTTCTTC. Encoded protein: CASSWGVAGGWNEQFF.

V is TRBV5-1 and J is TRBJ1-1, with unresolved D. The CDR3 is 15 residues long. The V and J ends lost 4 bases and 1 base respectively, with 14 bases between them. Germline CDR1 SGHRS, CDR2 YFSETQ. CDR3 sequence: CASSNFNRENTEAFF. The CDR3 coding sequence is TGCGCCAGCAGCAATTTTAACCGGGAGAACACTGAAGCTTTCTTT. Complete variable domain (other parts from reference TRBV5-1 and TRBJ1-1): KAGVTQTPRYLIKTRGQQVTLSCSPISGHRSVSWYQQTPGQGLQFLFEYFSETQRNKGNFPGRFSGRQFSNSRSEMNVSTLELGDSALYLCASSNFNRENTEAFFGQGTRLTVV.

With regard to this clone: The same CDR3 is also encoded by other DNA sequences in this sample. J is TRBJ1-1 and V is TRBV27, with a weak D call TRBD1 (5 bases). Germline assignment: CDR1 MNHEY and CDR2 SMNVEV (reference sequence). This CDR3 contains 15 residues. V lost 0 bases and J lost 1, with 9 bases in between. The CDR3 nucleotides read TGTGCCAGCAGTTTATCCGGGGGACGGAACACTGAAGCTTTCTTT. It codes for CASSLSGGRNTEAFF.

This clone was seen a handful of times. This same CDR3 is encoded by further DNA sequences in the sample. This rearrangement joins TRBV6-5 to TRBJ1-5, with 11 bases aligning to TRBD1. CDR1 is MNHEY and CDR2 is SVGAGI in the germline V gene. The CDR3 runs 14 residues. V lost 6 bases to trimming and J lost 7 bases; unmatched junction nucleotides: 5. The CDR3 bases are TGTGCCAGCAGCCCGGGACAGGGGGGGCAGCCCCAGCATTTT. It codes for CASSPGQGGQPQHF.

The rearrangement links TRBV28 to TRBJ1-6; D remains ambiguous. V lost 2 bases and J lost 9, with 11 bases in between. Germline V gene sequence: CDR1 MDHEN, CDR2 SYDVKM. CDR3 length: 14 amino acids. As DNA, the CDR3 is TGTGCCAGCAGTTTAGCTACGAGCCCTTCACCCCTCCACTTT. This gives the protein CASSLATSPSPLHF.

The V call is TRBV5-1, the J call TRBJ2-3, with 12 nucleotides matching TRBD2. This CDR3 contains 18 residues. Germline trimming cut 0 bases from V and 2 bases from J; bases unmatched to any gene: 7. Germline values: CDR1 SGHRS, CDR2 YFSETQ. CDR3 protein: CASSLGAASGGATDTQYF. CDR3 sequence (DNA): TGCGCCAGCAGCTTGGGCGCCGCTAGCGGGGGGGCCACAGATACGCAGTATTTT.

The V gene is TRBV15, the J gene TRBJ1-4; unclear D gene. CDR3 length: 15 amino acids. The V end lost 1 base, the J end lost 8 bases, and 14 bases lay between the germline ends. Germline assignment: CDR1 LNHNV and CDR2 YYDKDF (reference sequence). The CDR3 spells CATSRVLEGGEKLFF. The CDR3 DNA reads TGTGCCACCAGCAGAGTGCTCGAGGGTGGCGAAAAACTGTTTTTT.

The rearrangement links TRBV28 to TRBJ2-7, with TRBD2 matching 7 bases. V gave up 5 bases and J gave up 4 bases; unmatched junction bases: 8. The germline V gene encodes CDR1 MDHEN and CDR2 SYDVKM. The CDR3 runs to 14 residues. CDR3 nucleotide sequence: TGTGCCAGCAGTCCCTCGGTAGCGGGTTACGAGCAGTACGTC. The encoded protein is CASSPSVAGYEQYV.

As concerns this clone: An end of the junction differs from the germline gene, which may be a read error. The chain joins TRBV5-1 to TRBJ1-1; 7 bases align to TRBD1. The CDR3 length is 14 residues. Germline V gene sequence: CDR1 SGHRS, CDR2 YFSETQ. CDR3 residues: CASSLQGGGLEAFF. The CDR3 bases are TGTGCCAGCAGCTTGCAAGGGGGCGGGCTGGAAGCTTTCTTT.

The chain links TRBV11-2 to TRBJ2-3; maybe TRBD2 (5 bases). Germline V gene lookup returns CDR1 SGHAT and CDR2 FQNNGV. The CDR3 covers 15 residues. V lost 4 bases to trimming and J lost 4 bases, with 15 bases between them. In DNA, the CDR3 is TGTGCCAGCAGCTCCACGGGGATCTACCCAGATACGCAGTATTTT. Translated, it gives CASSSTGIYPDTQYF.

The chain links TRBV29-1 to TRBJ2-5; the match to TRBD1 covers 7 bases. Losses at the gene ends were 6 bases for V and 1 base for J; bases not matched to a gene: 8. The CDR3 has 14 residues. CDR1 and CDR2 from the germline V gene are SQVTM and ANQGSEA. The CDR3 protein is CSVSGDRSQETQYF. In DNA, the CDR3 is TGCAGCGTGTCTGGGGACAGATCCCAAGAGACCCAGTACTTC.

The V gene is TRBV28, the J gene TRBJ2-1; no firm D call. V lost 2 bases, J lost 9 bases, and 8 bases lay in between. The germline V gene has CDR1 MDHEN and CDR2 SYDVKM. The CDR3 has 12 residues. The CDR3 here is CASSLLQSEQFF. The CDR3 coding sequence is TGTGCCAGCAGTTTACTACAGAGTGAGCAGTTCTTC.

J is TRBJ1-6 and V is TRBV18, with 10 bases lining up with TRBD1. Germline assignment: CDR1 KGHSH and CDR2 LQKENI. The CDR3 has 16 amino acids. V lost 3 bases to trimming and J lost 7 bases; unmatched junction nucleotides: 6. CDR3: CASSPTGTGVNSPLHF. The DNA for the CDR3 is TGTGCCAGCTCACCGACCGGGACAGGGGTAAATTCACCCCTCCACTTT.

The chain employs TRBV5-4 and TRBJ1-1; 8 nucleotides line up with TRBD1. This CDR3 is built from 13 residues. Germline V lookup: CDR1 SGHNT, CDR2 YYREEE (reference sequence). J was trimmed by 8 bases and V by 4 bases; bases with no gene match: 7. The CDR3 nucleotides read TGTGCCAGCAGCGTGGACAGGGCCAAGGAAGCTTTCTTT. Its translation is CASSVDRAKEAFF. The full variable domain, completed using reference TRBV5-4 and TRBJ1-1, is ETGVTQSPTHLIKTRGQQVTLRCSSQSGHNTVSWYQQALGQGPQFIFQYYREEENGRGNFPPRFSGLQFPNYSSELNVNALELDDSALYLCASSVDRAKEAFFGQGTRLTVV.

This chain uses TRBV18 with TRBJ2-1, with TRBD1 matching 10 bases. The CDR3 runs 17 residues. Losses at the gene ends were 2 bases for V and 8 bases for J; bases not matched to a gene: 12. CDR1 is KGHSH, CDR2 LQKENI, per germline. The CDR3: CASSPRVTGGNMDEQFF. The CDR3 bases are TGTGCCAGCTCACCAAGGGTGACAGGGGGCAATATGGATGAGCAGTTCTTC.

This clone appeared once. This chain connects TRBV4-2 to TRBJ2-3, with 11 positions matching TRBD2. V shed 1 base and J 7 bases; nucleotides not matched to a gene: 10. The CDR3 consists of 17 residues. CDR1 is LGHNA, CDR2 YNFKEQ, per germline. The CDR3 nucleotides are TGTGCCAGCAGCCAAGCACACGGGACTAGCGGAACTAATACGCAGTATTTT. This sequence encodes CASSQAHGTSGTNTQYF.

The chain employs TRBV4-1 and TRBJ1-5, with 9 bases lining up with TRBD1. CDR1 and CDR2 (germline): MGHRA, YSYEKL. This CDR3 contains 16 residues. V dropped 0 bases and J dropped 6; count of bases not matched to a gene: 6. Written as DNA, the CDR3 is TGCGCCAGCAGCCAAGAAGGGACAGGGCGCTTTCAGCCCCAGCATTTT. Translation gives CASSQEGTGRFQPQHF.

The V and J genes are TRBV5-3 and TRBJ2-1; TRBD1 aligns across 7 bases. TRBV5-3 is an ORF; its function is uncertain. The CDR3 has 15 amino acids. Trimming at V came to 3 bases and at J to 2 bases, leaving 5 bases not matched to a gene. The CDR3 sequence: CARSSGGQTYNEQFF. DNA for the CDR3: TGTGCCAGAAGCTCAGGGGGACAGACCTACAATGAGCAGTTCTTC.

The chain is built from TRBV7-2 and TRBJ1-4, with D uncertain. CDR1 and CDR2 from the germline V gene are SGHTA and FQGNSA. The CDR3 is made up of 16 amino acids. V dropped 1 base and J dropped 0 bases, with 9 bases sitting between them. CDR3 bases: TGTGCCAGCAGCTTAGGGGGAGGGCCAACTAATGAAAAACTGTTTTTT. This sequence encodes CASSLGGGPTNEKLFF.

The CDR3 coding sequence is TGCGCCAGCAGCCAAGGGGGCAGGGCAGTCGAAAAACTGTTTTTT. Residues: CASSQGGRAVEKLFF. V and J are TRBV4-1 and TRBJ1-4, with D tentatively TRBD1 (5 bases). In germline, CDR1 is MGHRA, CDR2 YSYEKL. The CDR3 has 15 residues. Trimming shortened V by 1 base and J by 8 bases, and 14 bases separated the two germline ends.